This TCR beta chain is drawn from a study of cytomegalovirus exposure and HLA in healthy donors. On the study more broadly: Of all 380 or so donors who were genotyped, roughly 85% belonged to the Caucasian-associated ancestry cluster.

Comments on this clone: Antigen specificity is unknown.

Overall study findings and caveats: The study dropped some indistinguishable V segments, TRBV6-2 and TRBV6-3 among them. A later analysis associated 15,000 or so TCR beta sequences with HLA alleles at a 0.05 false discovery rate. Reports described diagnosis of cytomegalovirus status by the classifier as highly specific and sensitive.

Use of 60 Vbeta and 13 Jbeta primers characterized the PCR. Some clones are missing from TCRdb's copy, which holds only in-frame ones; the method was immunoSEQ multiplex PCR. The data hold 250,000 to 350,000 clones, with roughly 88% observed a single time. Germline lookup yields CDR1 SEHNR and CDR2 FQNEAQ (reference sequence). V shed 4 bases and J 2 bases; nucleotides not matched to a gene: 6. The CDR3 is 16 residues long. V and J are TRBV7-9 and TRBJ2-3; TRBD2 agrees at 10 bases. The specimen was PBMCs. This clonotype was sampled from a middle-aged man in good health and CMV-seropositive. The CDR3 DNA is TGTGCCAGCAGCTCGACTAGCGGGCACTTCACAGATACGCAGTATTTT. It is translated as CASSSTSGHFTDTQYF.